A few counts support the clone carrying this TCR beta chain. Its antigen is not known. The cell input for sorted libraries was some 1 million, and those cells were CD4+ or CD8+ T cells. The data originate from a study of neurological immune-mediated disorders. The cDNA was synthesized by 5'RACE incorporating 10-nucleotide random UMIs. TCRdb used MiXCR to reprocess the 5' RACE reads, holding one entry per CDR3 protein. The data show approximately 41,000 distinct CDR3 sequences, 13% to 15% seen once. V was trimmed by 1 base and J by 8 bases, leaving 14 bases between them. This CDR3 region has 14 residues. Per the germline V gene, CDR1 is LGHNA and CDR2 is YNFKEQ. Whole-study results and caveats: There were no CDR3 amino acid sequences shared by expanded clones across subjects, a result suggesting private repertoires in all groups.

This TCR was sampled from a woman aged 60-70 years with HTLV-1-associated myelopathy (HAM/TSP). The genes are TRBV4-2 and TRBJ1-2; D possibly corresponds to TRBD1 (6 bases). The sample taken for sequencing was CD4+ T cells from blood. CDR3 nucleotide sequence: TGTGCCAGCAGCCAAGCACCCTCAGGGGAGGGCTACACCTTC. Its protein is CASSQAPSGEGYTF.